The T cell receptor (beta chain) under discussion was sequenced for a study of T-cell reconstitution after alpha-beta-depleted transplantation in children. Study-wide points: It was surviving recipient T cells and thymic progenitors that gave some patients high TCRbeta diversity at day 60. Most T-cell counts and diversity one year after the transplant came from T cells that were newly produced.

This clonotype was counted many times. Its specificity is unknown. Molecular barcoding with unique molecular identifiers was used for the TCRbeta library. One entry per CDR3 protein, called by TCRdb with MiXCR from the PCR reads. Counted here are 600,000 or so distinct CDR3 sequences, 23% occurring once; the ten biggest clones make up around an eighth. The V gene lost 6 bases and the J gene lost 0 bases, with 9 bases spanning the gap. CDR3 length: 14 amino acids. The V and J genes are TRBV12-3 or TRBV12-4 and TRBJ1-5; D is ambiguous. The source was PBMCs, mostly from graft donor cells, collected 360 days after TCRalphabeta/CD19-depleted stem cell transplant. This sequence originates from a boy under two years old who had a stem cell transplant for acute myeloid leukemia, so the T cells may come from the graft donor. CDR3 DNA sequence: TGTGCCAGCAGCCGAGAGCCTAGCAATCAGCCCCAGCATTTT. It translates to CASSREPSNQPQHF.